Here is one TCR beta chain with its context. The CDR3 is made up of 19 amino acids. Per germline, CDR1 SGHTA and CDR2 FQGNSA. Unmatched junction bases numbered 17, after V lost 5 bases and J lost 1 base. The record originates from a study of beta chain features in type 1 diabetes. Since all of the isolated RNA was reverse transcribed, expressed TCRB transcripts were what got sequenced. Here immunoSEQ multiplex PCR was the method, and the copy in TCRdb shows in-frame clones only, minus some. In the table there are about 210,000 clones, about a tenth of which are singletons. The J gene is TRBJ2-3, the V gene TRBV7-2; TRBD2 aligns across 8 bases. The sequencing input was central memory CD4+ T cells from blood. This clonotype originated in a man between 18 and 35 years old in good health. CDR3 in amino acids: CASSPPNHFTGRGTDTQYF. CDR3 nucleotide sequence: TGTGCCAGCAGCCCGCCAAACCACTTTACCGGGAGGGGCACAGATACGCAGTATTTT.